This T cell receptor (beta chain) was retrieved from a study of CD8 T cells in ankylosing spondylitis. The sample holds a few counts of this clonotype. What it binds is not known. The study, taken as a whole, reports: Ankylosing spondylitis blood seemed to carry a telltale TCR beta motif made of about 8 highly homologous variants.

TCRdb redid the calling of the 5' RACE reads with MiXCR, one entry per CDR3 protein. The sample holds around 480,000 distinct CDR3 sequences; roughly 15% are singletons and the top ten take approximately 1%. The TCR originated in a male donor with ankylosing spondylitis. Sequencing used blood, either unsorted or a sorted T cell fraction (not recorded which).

This chain's CDR3 is CASSKGQGVTDTQYF. The CDR3 coding sequence is TGTGCCAGCTCGAAAGGACAGGGAGTAACAGATACGCAGTATTTT. The V gene is TRBV18, the J gene TRBJ2-3; TRBD1 aligns across 8 bases. The CDR3 is 15 residues long. V lost 6 bases, J lost 3 bases, and 8 bases stayed unmatched. Germline loops: CDR1 KGHSH, CDR2 LQKENI. Together with reference TRBV18 and TRBJ2-3, the CDR3 gives the full variable domain: NAGVMQNPRHLVRRRGQEARLRCSPMKGHSHVYWYRQLPEEGLKFMVYLQKENIIDESGMPKERFSAEFPKEGPSILRIQQVVRGDSAAYFCASSKGQGVTDTQYFGPGTRLTVL.